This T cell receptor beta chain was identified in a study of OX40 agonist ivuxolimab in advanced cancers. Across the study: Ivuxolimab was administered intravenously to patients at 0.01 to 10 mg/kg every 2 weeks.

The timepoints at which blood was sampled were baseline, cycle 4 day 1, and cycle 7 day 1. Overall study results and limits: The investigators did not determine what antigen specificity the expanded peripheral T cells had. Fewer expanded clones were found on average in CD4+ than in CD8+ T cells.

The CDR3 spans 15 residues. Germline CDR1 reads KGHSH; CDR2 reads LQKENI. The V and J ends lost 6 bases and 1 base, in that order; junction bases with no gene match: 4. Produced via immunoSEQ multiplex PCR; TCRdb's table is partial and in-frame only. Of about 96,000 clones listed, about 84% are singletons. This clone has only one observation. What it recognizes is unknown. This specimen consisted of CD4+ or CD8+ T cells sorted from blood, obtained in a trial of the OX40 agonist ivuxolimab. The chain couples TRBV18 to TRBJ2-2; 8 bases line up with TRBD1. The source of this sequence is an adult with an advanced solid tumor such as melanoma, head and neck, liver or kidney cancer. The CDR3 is CASSEGQGNTGELFF. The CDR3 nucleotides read TGTGCCAGCTCCGAAGGACAGGGGAACACCGGGGAGCTGTTTTTT.